This T cell receptor beta chain was retrieved from a study of T cell repertoires in cytomegalovirus infection. Study context: Epitope selection comprised recently identified HLA-C-restricted CMV epitopes and well-studied HLA-B-restricted CMV epitopes. Matching HLA type and CMV infection were both indicated by public TCR beta signatures.

The CDR3 sequence is 12 residues long. V gave up 3 bases and J gave up 4 bases, with 5 bases separating them. CDR1 and CDR2 (germline): MNHEY, SMNVEV (reference sequence). Study outcomes and limitations: Clonotype analysis showed dominance of the ex vivo response by HLA-C-restricted CMV-specific TCR beta clonotypes.

TCRdb analysed the reads with MiXCR anew, one entry per CDR3 protein. The table lists 230,000 or so distinct CDR3 sequences, around 35% of them singletons, with over 45% in the top ten. With respect to this clonotype: Antigen: not known.

The TCR sequence derives from a human donor in good health (CMV status not recorded). Some clones in this sample may be carry-over from other donors' samples. The sample consisted of CD8+ T cells from cultured PBMCs, taken from culture after CMV antigen stimulation. The chain has TRBV27 and TRBJ2-3; D not certain. For the CDR3, the DNA is TGTGCCAGCAGTTTTGGGCCAGATACGCAGTATTTT. This codes for CASSFGPDTQYF.